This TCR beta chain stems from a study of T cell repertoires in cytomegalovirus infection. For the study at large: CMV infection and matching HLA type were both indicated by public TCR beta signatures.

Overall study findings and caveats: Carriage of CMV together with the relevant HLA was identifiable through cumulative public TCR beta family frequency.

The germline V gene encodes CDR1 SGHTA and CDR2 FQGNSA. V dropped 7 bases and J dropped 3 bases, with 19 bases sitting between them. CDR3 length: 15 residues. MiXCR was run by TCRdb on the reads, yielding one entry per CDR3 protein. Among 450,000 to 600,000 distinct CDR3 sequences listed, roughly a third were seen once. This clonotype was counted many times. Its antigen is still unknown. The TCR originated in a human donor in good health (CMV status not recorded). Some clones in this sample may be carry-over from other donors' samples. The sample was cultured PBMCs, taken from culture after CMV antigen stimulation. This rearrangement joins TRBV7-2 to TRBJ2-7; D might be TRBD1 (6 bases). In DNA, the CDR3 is TGTGCCAGCACCCCATCACAGGGACGGCACTACGAGCAGTACTTC. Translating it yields CASTPSQGRHYEQYF.